Each of the 27 T cell receptor beta chains below was sequenced from the same sample in a study of radiotherapy plus CTLA-4 blockade in lung cancer. Clones were sequenced by immunoSEQ multiplex PCR, and TCRdb holds only the in-frame ones, with some missing. The table lists approximately 85,000 clones, 70% to 90% of them singletons. This material consisted of peripheral blood, taken from a patient treated with radiotherapy plus ipilimumab. These receptors were taken from a human donor with non-small cell lung cancer who had a partial response to radiotherapy plus ipilimumab.

V is TRBV19 and J is TRBJ1-1; 8 positions match TRBD1. Germline-derived CDR1 and CDR2 are LNHDA and SQIVND (reference sequence). This CDR3 region has 17 residues. With V trimmed by 6 bases and J by 0 bases, 12 bases remained unmatched. CDR3 sequence reads: CASSSDRGLIMNTEAFF. The CDR3 DNA is TGTGCCAGTAGCAGTGACAGGGGCCTGATCATGAACACTGAAGCTTTCTTT.

This CDR3 reads CASSESGTRRFSSGANVLTF. The CDR3 coding sequence is TGTGCCAGCAGTGAAAGCGGGACAAGACGTTTCAGCTCTGGGGCCAACGTCCTGACTTTC. The V call is TRBV2, the J call TRBJ2-6; D is perhaps TRBD2 (7 bases). In germline, CDR1 is SNHLY, CDR2 FYNNEI. Trimming removed 2 bases at V and 0 bases at J, with 20 bases between. This CDR3 is built from 20 residues.

The chain couples TRBV30 to TRBJ1-4, with 7 bases identical to TRBD1. Germline lookup yields CDR1 GTSNPN and CDR2 SVGIG (reference sequence). This CDR3 contains 14 residues. The trim removed 4 bases at V and 1 base at J, leaving 3 bases unmatched. Here the CDR3 DNA reads TGTGCCTGGAATCGACAGGGAACTAATGAAAAACTGTTTTTT. Amino acid sequence: CAWNRQGTNEKLFF.

The chain couples TRBV6-1 to TRBJ1-5; 8 nucleotides align to TRBD1. The CDR3 loop spans 14 amino acids. Trimming removed 5 bases from V and 4 bases from J; junction bases left unmatched: 4. The germline V gene encodes CDR1 MNHNS and CDR2 SASEGT. The CDR3 region has the DNA TGTGCCAGCAGTCAAGGACAGGGTAATCAGCCCCAGCATTTT. Translated, it gives CASSQGQGNQPQHF.

This clone was seen only a few times. The chain joins TRBV6-5 to TRBJ2-7, with D possibly TRBD2 on 6 matching bases. CDR3 size: 12 residues. The V gene's germline CDR1 is MNHEY and CDR2 SVGAGI. Trimming removed 2 bases at V and 7 bases at J, with 9 bases between. Written as DNA, the CDR3 is TGTGCCAGCAGTTACATCGGGGGAGAGCAGTACGTC. It encodes CASSYIGGEQYV.

The chain recombines TRBV25-1 with TRBJ1-1, with unresolved D. The CDR3 is 11 amino acids. Trimming took 7 bases from V and 6 from J, leaving 9 bases between them. The germline V gene has CDR1 MGHDK and CDR2 SYGVNS. The CDR3 reads CASTEGAEAFF. In DNA, the CDR3 is TGTGCCAGCACCGAAGGAGCTGAAGCTTTCTTT.

The chain recombines TRBV5-1 with TRBJ1-1; D not resolved. Germline V lookup: CDR1 SGHRS, CDR2 YFSETQ. V gave up 1 base and J gave up 6 bases, with 16 bases separating them. The CDR3 has 15 amino acids. CDR3 DNA: TGCGCCAGCAGCTTGAGGACGGGATTTATGGCTGAAGCTTTCTTT. It specifies CASSLRTGFMAEAFF.

The genes are TRBV7-9 and TRBJ2-3, with D maybe TRBD1 (5 bases). Trimming stripped 5 bases from V and 11 bases from J, with 17 bases between. This CDR3 is 13 amino acids long. Germline V gene lookup returns CDR1 SEHNR and CDR2 FQNEAQ (reference sequence). CDR3 sequence: CASSTERGLGQYF. In nucleotides, the CDR3 is TGTGCCAGCAGCACTGAAAGGGGTTTGGGGCAGTATTTT. Complete variable domain (other parts from reference TRBV7-9 and TRBJ2-3): DTGVSQNPRHKITKRGQNVTFRCDPISEHNRLYWYRQTLGQGPEFLTYFQNEAQLEKSRLLSDRFSAERPKGSFSTLEIQRTEQGDSAMYLCASSTERGLGQYFGPGTRLTVL.

This clone occurred once. This chain connects TRBV5-1 to TRBJ2-5, with a tentative D call TRBD2 (6 bases). Looked up from germline, CDR1 is SGHRS and CDR2 is YFSETQ. Trimming shortened V by 0 bases and J by 5 bases, and 11 bases separated the two germline ends. The CDR3 is 14 residues long. Written as DNA, the CDR3 is TGCGCCAGCAGCTTGGGCGGGATGCCCGAGACCCAGTACTTC. Its translation is CASSLGGMPETQYF.

The chain links TRBV4-1 to TRBJ1-2; 8 nucleotides line up with TRBD1. V trimming: 1 base; J trimming: 5 bases; junction bases outside the gene matches: 15. The CDR3 sequence is 18 residues long. Per the germline V gene, CDR1 is MGHRA and CDR2 is YSYEKL. The CDR3 reads CASSQVTQGAHDRYGYTF. CDR3 bases: TGCGCCAGCAGCCAAGTTACCCAGGGGGCCCATGACCGATATGGCTACACCTTC.

The chain uses TRBV5-6 and TRBJ2-3; tentatively, D is TRBD2 (6 bases). Trimming took 0 bases from V and 8 from J, leaving 16 bases between them. Germline-derived CDR1 and CDR2 are SGHDT and YYEEEE. CDR3 length: 15 amino acids. The CDR3 region is CASSLAPTGEFTQYF. CDR3 in DNA: TGTGCCAGCAGCTTGGCCCCCACGGGGGAGTTTACGCAGTATTTT.

J is TRBJ1-2 and V is TRBV2, with D unclear. The CDR3 has 13 residues. The germline V gene encodes CDR1 SNHLY and CDR2 FYNNEI. V was clipped by 2 bases and J by 3 bases, with 7 bases between them. The CDR3 DNA reads TGTGCCAGCAGTGAAATGTCAGACTATGGCTACACCTTC. Encoded protein: CASSEMSDYGYTF. The whole variable domain, remainder taken from reference TRBV2 and TRBJ1-2, is EPEVTQTPSHQVTQMGQEVILRCVPISNHLYFYWYRQILGQKVEFLVSFYNNEISEKSEIFDDQFSVERPDGSNFTLKIRSTKLEDSAMYFCASSEMSDYGYTFGSGTRLTVV.

The rearrangement uses TRBV19 and TRBJ1-5, with 9 bases identical to TRBD1. The CDR3 is 15 residues long. Trimming removed 5 bases from V and 3 bases from J; junction bases left unmatched: 5. Germline V gives CDR1 LNHDA, CDR2 SQIVND (reference sequence). Here the CDR3 DNA reads TGTGCCAGTAGTTCGGGACAGGGTGACAATCAGCCCCAGCATTTT. Translation: CASSSGQGDNQPQHF.

Of note for this clone: Its ends do not fully match the called genes, so a read error is possible. The sample contains more than one DNA sequence encoding this CDR3. This CDR3 reads CASSLPVVSTGELFF. As DNA, the CDR3 is TGCGCCAGCAGTTTACCGGTCGTGAGCACCGGGGAGCTGTTTTTT. The chain joins TRBV28 to TRBJ2-2; unclear D gene. This CDR3 is 15 amino acids long. CDR1 and CDR2 from the germline V gene are MDHEN and SYDVKM.

The chain links TRBV30 to TRBJ2-3; possible D gene TRBD2, 6 bases. Trimming took 2 bases from V and 2 from J, leaving 20 bases between them. CDR1 is GTSNPN, CDR2 SVGIG, per germline (reference sequence). The CDR3 covers 17 residues. This chain's CDR3 is CAWSPSSVAEYTDTQYF. The CDR3 DNA is TGTGCCTGGAGTCCCTCCTCCGTAGCGGAATACACAGATACGCAGTATTTT.

This chain joins TRBV18 and TRBJ2-2; 7 positions agree with TRBD1. Germline V gene sequence: CDR1 KGHSH, CDR2 LQKENI. The trim removed 1 base at V and 10 bases at J, leaving 12 bases unmatched. This CDR3 is 16 amino acids long. The CDR3 spells CASSPLGTAFSVELFF. In DNA form, the CDR3 reads TGTGCCAGCTCACCACTCGGGACAGCCTTTTCGGTGGAGCTGTTTTTT.

Of note for this clone: A read error may account for a junction end that differs from germline. The chain employs TRBV7-7 and TRBJ2-3; a weak D match, TRBD2 (5 bases). The CDR3 runs to 13 residues. Germline V gives CDR1 SSHAT, CDR2 FNYEAQ (reference sequence). The CDR3 region has the DNA TGTGCTAGCAGCTTAGCAGGAGGAGATACGCAGTATTTT. Its translation is CASSLAGGDTQYF. The variable domain in full, completed from reference TRBV7-7 and TRBJ2-3, reads GAGVSQSPRYKVTKRGQDVTLRCDPISSHATLYWYQQALGQGPEFLTYFNYEAQPDKSGLPSDRFSAERPEGSISTLTIQRTEQRDSAMYRCASSLAGGDTQYFGPGTRLTVL.

The J gene is TRBJ1-5, the V gene TRBV5-5, with 7 positions matching TRBD1. Germline V gene data show CDR1 as SGHKS and CDR2 as YYEKEE (reference sequence). This CDR3 is 15 amino acids long. Trimming removed 4 bases from V and 0 bases from J; junction bases left unmatched: 4. CDR3 protein: CASSSRGYSNQPQHF. The DNA of the CDR3 is TGTGCCAGCAGCAGCAGGGGGTATAGCAATCAGCCCCAGCATTTT.

There are a few counts of this clone. The chain carries TRBV28 and TRBJ1-5; D possibly corresponds to TRBD1 (6 bases). Per germline, CDR1 MDHEN and CDR2 SYDVKM. Trimming pared 6 bases from V and 7 bases from J, leaving 19 bases between. The CDR3 spans 15 residues. CDR3 nucleotide sequence: TGTGCCAGCAGGAGACCGACAGGTCAGGGGCAGCCCCAGCATTTT. This gives the protein CASRRPTGQGQPQHF.

CDR3 nucleotides: TGTGCCAGCAGCCCGGGACAGGGGGTAGGGCAGTACGTC. Encoded protein: CASSPGQGVGQYV. V usage is TRBV6-5 and J usage is TRBJ2-7; 11 positions match TRBD1. Per the germline V gene, CDR1 is MNHEY and CDR2 is SVGAGI. There are 13 residues in the CDR3. The junction had 7 bases not matched to a gene; V was cut back by 6 bases and J by 9 bases.

The chain couples TRBV6-1 to TRBJ1-3; tentative D call: TRBD1 (6 bases). Germline assignment: CDR1 MNHNS and CDR2 SASEGT. The CDR3 loop spans 13 amino acids. V was cut by 11 bases and J by 0 bases, with 11 bases left in between. The CDR3 sequence: CAGGALSGNTIYF. Written as DNA, the CDR3 is TGTGCCGGGGGGGCCCTCTCTGGAAACACCATATATTTT.

This chain joins TRBV30 and TRBJ1-1; 10 bases match TRBD1. CDR1 is GTSNPN, CDR2 SVGIG, per germline (reference sequence). This CDR3 spans 17 amino acids. The V and J ends lost 1 base and 5 bases, in that order; junction bases with no gene match: 13. CDR3 in amino acids: CAWSGGTGEVVPTEAFF. The CDR3, as DNA: TGTGCCTGGAGTGGTGGGACAGGGGAGGTTGTTCCGACTGAAGCTTTCTTT.

This clone appeared a few times. The rearrangement joins TRBV6-1 to TRBJ1-2, with 7 bases fitting TRBD1. Germline CDR1 reads MNHNS; CDR2 reads SASEGT. The V gene end was trimmed by 6 bases and the J gene end by 8 bases; junction bases not matched to a gene: 9. The CDR3 consists of 13 residues. Written as DNA, the CDR3 is TGTGCCAGCAGGGTCACAGGGGCCTACGGCTACACCTTC. This translates into CASRVTGAYGYTF.

DNA for the CDR3: TGCGCCAGCAGTGACTCCTACCAGGGCGCCTATGAGCAGTTCTTC. Protein sequence: CASSDSYQGAYEQFF. The chain joins TRBV10-1 to TRBJ2-1, with D maybe TRBD1 (5 bases). V lost 3 bases to trimming and J lost 8 bases, with 17 bases between them. The length of the CDR3 is 15 residues. Looked up from germline, CDR1 is WNHNN and CDR2 is SYGVQD (reference sequence).

As to this clone: The junction does not match germline at one end; this may be a read error. The J gene is TRBJ2-6, the V gene TRBV6-1; D call uncertain. CDR3 length equals 15 residues. In germline, CDR1 is MNHNS, CDR2 SASEGT. The CDR3, as DNA: TGTGCCAGCAGGGAAGATTACTCTGGGGCCAACGTCCTGACTTTC. Protein sequence: CASREDYSGANVLTF.

This chain links TRBV27 with TRBJ2-2, with 8 bases that match TRBD1. J lost 6 bases, V lost 6 bases, and 12 bases had no gene match. The CDR3 is made up of 16 amino acids. The germline V gene encodes CDR1 MNHEY and CDR2 SMNVEV (reference sequence). The CDR3 region has the DNA TGTGCCAGCAGACAGGGGGGTTCAGGGGGGTCCGGGGAGCTGTTTTTT. This encodes CASRQGGSGGSGELFF.

V is TRBV27 and J is TRBJ1-4; TRBD1 agrees at 7 bases. In germline, CDR1 is MNHEY, CDR2 SMNVEV (reference sequence). Germline trimming cut 2 bases from V and 0 bases from J; bases unmatched to any gene: 6. This CDR3 is built from 17 residues. Written as DNA, the CDR3 is TGTGCCAGCAGTTTAAGGGGGCGGTGGGCAACTAATGAAAAACTGTTTTTT. This encodes CASSLRGRWATNEKLFF.